Each of the 27 T cell receptor beta chains below was sequenced from the same sample in a study of blood T cell repertoires in COVID-19. Sequenced by immunoSEQ multiplex PCR; TCRdb stores in-frame clones only, minus some. The table shows some 73,000 clones, with 70% to 90% occurring only once. Sequencing was done on a sample of peripheral blood. Receptor source: a man older than 75 with COVID-19, enrolled during active disease.

Concerning this clone itself: Other DNA sequences within the sample encode an identical CDR3. This chain uses TRBV5-6 with TRBJ1-2; 8 bases agree with TRBD1. With V trimmed by 4 bases and J by 6 bases, 5 bases remained unmatched. Germline loops: CDR1 SGHDT, CDR2 YYEEEE. The CDR3 extends over 13 amino acids. This CDR3 reads CASSTRGRDGYTF. CDR3 coding DNA: TGTGCCAGCAGCACCAGGGGGCGAGATGGCTACACCTTC.

The chain couples TRBV5-1 to TRBJ2-5; D is perhaps TRBD2 (6 bases). The V end lost 4 bases, the J end lost 3 bases, and 16 bases lay between the germline ends. The CDR3 length is 15 residues. Germline CDR1 and CDR2: SGHRS and YFSETQ. The CDR3 here is CASSLDGSGEETQYF. The CDR3 coding sequence is TGCGCCAGCAGCCTGGACGGGTCGGGGGAAGAGACCCAGTACTTC.

The chain has TRBV6-1 and TRBJ2-1; D remains ambiguous. V lost 2 bases, J lost 7 bases, and 6 bases lay in between. This CDR3 is built from 12 residues. Germline lookup yields CDR1 MNHNS and CDR2 SASEGT. The CDR3 sequence is CASSERVNEQFF. For the CDR3, the DNA is TGTGCCAGCAGTGAAAGAGTGAATGAGCAGTTCTTC.

J is TRBJ1-2 and V is TRBV6-5; TRBD1 aligns across 8 bases. There are 16 residues in the CDR3. Germline CDR1 reads MNHEY; CDR2 reads SVGAGI. Trimming cost V 0 bases and J 8 bases; bases outside gene matches: 11. CDR3 region: CASSYSQAQGAKGYTF. The CDR3, as DNA: TGTGCCAGCAGTTACTCCCAAGCCCAGGGGGCAAAGGGCTACACCTTC.

This clone was seen a few times. The V gene is TRBV29-1, the J gene TRBJ1-1, with a tentative D call TRBD1 (6 bases). The CDR3 contains 12 residues. V gave up 5 bases and J gave up 7 bases, with 14 bases separating them. Per germline, CDR1 SQVTM and CDR2 ANQGSEA. This chain's CDR3 is CSVHDRYNEAFF. In nucleotides, the CDR3 is TGCAGCGTTCACGACAGGTATAATGAAGCTTTCTTT.

The CDR3 reads CASSYRGYYNEQFF. The CDR3 DNA reads TGTGCCAGCAGTTACCGGGGTTACTACAATGAGCAGTTCTTC. The gene calls are TRBV6-5 and TRBJ2-1; D may be TRBD2 (5 bases). Trimming removed 2 bases from V and 3 bases from J, with 8 bases in between. Germline CDR1 is MNHEY and CDR2 is SVGAGI. CDR3 size: 14 residues.

The chain is built from TRBV7-9 and TRBJ2-5; TRBD1 aligns across 8 bases. Trimming cost V 2 bases and J 6 bases; bases outside gene matches: 8. This CDR3 has 15 amino acids. Germline-derived CDR1 and CDR2 are SEHNR and FQNEAQ (reference sequence). The CDR3 loop reads CASSLLAGGRQTQYF. The CDR3 DNA follows: TGTGCCAGCAGCTTACTGGCAGGGGGCAGACAGACCCAGTACTTC. Based on the CDR3 plus reference TRBV7-9 and TRBJ2-5, the full variable domain is DTGVSQNPRHKITKRGQNVTFRCDPISEHNRLYWYRQTLGQGPEFLTYFQNEAQLEKSRLLSDRFSAERPKGSFSTLEIQRTEQGDSAMYLCASSLLAGGRQTQYFGPGTRLLVL.

The chain uses TRBV6-5 and TRBJ1-5; a possible D gene is TRBD1 (6 bases). Trimming shortened V by 6 bases and J by 0 bases, and 12 bases separated the two germline ends. From germline, CDR1 is MNHEY and CDR2 SVGAGI. CDR3 size: 15 residues. The DNA of the CDR3 is TGTGCCAGCAGGTCCGACAGGTATAGCAATCAGCCCCAGCATTTT. Translating gives CASRSDRYSNQPQHF.

The V and J genes are TRBV11-2 and TRBJ1-2; D uncertain. V was pared by 3 bases and J by 6 bases, with 11 bases between. Germline V gives CDR1 SGHAT, CDR2 FQNNGV. This CDR3 has 13 residues. The CDR3 sequence: CASSLGRVHGYTF. In DNA, the CDR3 is TGTGCCAGCAGCTTGGGGAGGGTTCATGGCTACACCTTC.

This chain links TRBV11-2 with TRBJ1-6; D may be TRBD1 (5 bases). This CDR3 has 15 residues. V was cut by 7 bases and J by 4 bases, with 14 bases left in between. CDR1 and CDR2 from the germline V gene are SGHAT and FQNNGV. This CDR3 reads CASTRRQTYNSPLHF. CDR3 sequence (DNA): TGTGCCAGCACCAGACGACAGACGTATAATTCACCCCTCCACTTT.

The chain couples TRBV19 to TRBJ1-2; 7 bases line up with TRBD1. This CDR3 has 15 residues. The V segment lost 4 bases and the J segment 4 bases; nucleotides outside the gene matches: 9. CDR1 LNHDA and CDR2 SQIVND come from the germline V gene (reference sequence). The DNA for the CDR3 is TGTGCCAGTAGTAGAAACCGGGACAGCTTCTATGGCTACACCTTC. This encodes CASSRNRDSFYGYTF.

This clone was recorded a few times. The chain recombines TRBV2 with TRBJ1-3; D unclear. From germline, CDR1 is SNHLY and CDR2 FYNNEI. The CDR3 loop spans 13 amino acids. Trimming removed 7 bases from V and 2 bases from J, with 9 bases in between. The CDR3 nucleotides read TGTGCCAGCACGCTGCGTGCTGGAAACACCATATATTTT. Translating gives CASTLRAGNTIYF.

The chain recombines TRBV7-2 with TRBJ2-5; D is perhaps TRBD2 (5 bases). Germline values: CDR1 SGHTA, CDR2 FQGNSA. CDR3 length: 14 amino acids. Trimming pared 1 base from V and 2 bases from J, leaving 8 bases between. This CDR3 reads CASSLGRAQETQYF. In DNA form, the CDR3 reads TGTGCCAGCAGCTTAGGGCGGGCTCAAGAGACCCAGTACTTC.

The chain recombines TRBV9 with TRBJ1-2; 8 bases line up with TRBD1. CDR3 length: 18 amino acids. From germline, CDR1 is SGDLS and CDR2 YYNGEE. The V segment lost 1 base and the J segment 8 bases; nucleotides outside the gene matches: 19. The CDR3 loop reads CASSVSSSVTTGGRGYTF. DNA for the CDR3: TGTGCCAGCAGCGTATCATCCTCGGTAACCACAGGGGGAAGGGGCTACACCTTC.

This chain uses TRBV3-1 (or the pseudogene TRBV3-2) with TRBJ2-3; the match to TRBD2 covers 7 bases. CDR1 and CDR2 (germline): LGHDT, YNNKEL (reference sequence). V was clipped by 4 bases and J by 5 bases; unmatched bases: 3. The CDR3 is 13 amino acids. CDR3 nucleotides: TGTGCCAGCAGCCGCGGACTAGGAGATACGCAGTATTTT. Translating it yields CASSRGLGDTQYF.

This CDR3 reads CASSGTGNGYTF. For the CDR3, the DNA is TGTGCCAGCAGTGGGACAGGGAATGGCTACACCTTC. V gene TRBV28 combines with J gene TRBJ1-2, with 9 bases identical to TRBD1. Germline V gives CDR1 MDHEN, CDR2 SYDVKM. The CDR3 has 12 amino acids. J gave up 6 bases and V 5 bases, and 1 base lay outside the gene matches.

The chain employs TRBV3-1 (or the pseudogene TRBV3-2) and TRBJ1-1; D ambiguous. Trimming shortened V by 1 base and J by 11 bases, and 8 bases separated the two germline ends. The CDR3 runs to 11 residues. Germline V gives CDR1 LGHDT, CDR2 YNNKEL (reference sequence). CDR3 bases: TGTGCCAGCAGCCAAGGTGGCCTGGCTTTCTTT. Encoded protein: CASSQGGLAFF.

The rearrangement uses TRBV5-1 and TRBJ2-3; 8 bases map to TRBD1. The CDR3 is made up of 16 amino acids. V lost 4 bases and J lost 4; bases outside the gene matches: 11. Germline lookup yields CDR1 SGHRS and CDR2 YFSETQ. The CDR3 nucleotides read TGCGCCAGCAGCCCGGCCGGGACAGGAAGAGCAGATACGCAGTATTTT. This sequence encodes CASSPAGTGRADTQYF.

The J gene is TRBJ2-1, the V gene TRBV7-2; 10 bases align to TRBD2. The CDR3 is made up of 15 amino acids. Trimming cost V 5 bases and J 5 bases; bases outside gene matches: 6. Germline V gene data show CDR1 as SGHTA and CDR2 as FQGNSA. CDR3 sequence: CASSPGLAVHNEQFF. The CDR3, as DNA: TGTGCCAGCAGCCCCGGACTAGCGGTCCACAATGAGCAGTTCTTC.

The V call is TRBV2, the J call TRBJ2-7; 8 bases fit TRBD1. This CDR3 region has 14 residues. Trimming removed 6 bases from V and 2 bases from J; junction bases left unmatched: 6. Germline V gene sequence: CDR1 SNHLY, CDR2 FYNNEI. The CDR3 loop reads CASRRDRPPYEQYF. The CDR3 DNA is TGTGCCAGCAGGAGGGACAGGCCCCCCTACGAGCAGTACTTC.

The chain uses TRBV27 and TRBJ1-1, with D possibly matching TRBD1 (6 bases). This CDR3 contains 17 residues. Germline loops: CDR1 MNHEY, CDR2 SMNVEV (reference sequence). The V end lost 2 bases, the J end lost 4 bases, and 20 bases lay between the germline ends. The CDR3 sequence: CASSLGGWRGGLTEAFF. The CDR3 nucleotides read TGTGCCAGCAGTTTAGGGGGCTGGCGGGGGGGGCTCACTGAAGCTTTCTTT.

This clone has a single count. The V gene is TRBV11-2, the J gene TRBJ1-1; D not resolved. The CDR3 is made up of 14 amino acids. V lost 5 bases, J lost 3 bases, and 13 bases lay in between. Per the germline V gene, CDR1 is SGHAT and CDR2 is FQNNGV. The CDR3, as DNA: TGTGCCAGCAGCCCGAGATGGAGCGACACTGAAGCTTTCTTT. Translation gives CASSPRWSDTEAFF. Full variable domain (outside the CDR3, taken from reference TRBV11-2 and TRBJ1-1): EAGVAQSPRYKIIEKRQSVAFWCNPISGHATLYWYQQILGQGPKLLIQFQNNGVVDDSQLPKDRFSAERLKGVDSTLKIQPAKLEDSAVYLCASSPRWSDTEAFFGQGTRLTVV.

The CDR3 bases are TGTGCCAGCAGCCTACTAGCGGGGGGGCGGGATACGCAGTATTTT. Its translation is CASSLLAGGRDTQYF. The V gene is TRBV7-8, the J gene TRBJ2-3; TRBD2 matches 13 bases. This CDR3 comprises 15 residues. V shed 5 bases and J 6 bases; nucleotides not matched to a gene: 5. Germline loops: CDR1 SGHVS, CDR2 FQNEAQ.

The chain uses TRBV19 and TRBJ2-6, with 8 bases fitting TRBD1. The germline gives CDR1 LNHDA, CDR2 SQIVND (reference sequence). The V and J ends lost 5 bases and 3 bases, in that order; junction bases with no gene match: 15. CDR3 length: 19 residues. The CDR3, as DNA: TGTGCCAGTAGTCCCCAACGGACAGGGAAAGGGTTTGGGGCCAACGTCCTGACTTTC. As protein: CASSPQRTGKGFGANVLTF.

The gene calls are TRBV12-5 and TRBJ1-6, with D possibly being TRBD1 (6 bases). CDR1 is LGHNT, CDR2 FRNRAP, per germline. The CDR3 runs to 14 residues. The germline V and J ends were trimmed by 7 bases and 6 bases, with 13 bases remaining between them. The CDR3 sequence is CASARTVVNSPLHF. CDR3 bases: TGTGCTAGTGCCAGGACAGTGGTTAATTCACCCCTCCACTTT.

On this clone itself: Its ends do not fully match the called genes, so a read error is possible. The chain recombines TRBV10-3 with TRBJ2-1; 8 nucleotides agree with TRBD2. Germline-derived CDR1 and CDR2 are ENHRY and SYGVKD. CDR3 size: 15 residues. The CDR3 spells CAIRGIAGLYNKQFF. The CDR3 DNA is TGTGCCATCAGGGGAATAGCGGGGCTTTACAATAAGCAGTTCTTC.

This CDR3 reads CASSQAWGQAYQPQHF. DNA for the CDR3: TGCGCCAGCAGCCAAGCCTGGGGACAGGCCTATCAGCCCCAGCATTTT. The rearrangement joins TRBV4-3 to TRBJ1-5; TRBD1 aligns across 8 bases. Germline CDR1 reads LGHNA; CDR2 reads YSLEER. The CDR3 consists of 16 residues. The V gene end was trimmed by 1 base and the J gene end by 5 bases; junction bases not matched to a gene: 7.